Sequencing of this T cell receptor (beta chain) was carried out in a study of shared clonotypes between healthy human individuals. Study outcomes and limitations: Rarefaction gave evidence that sorted-subset sequencing remained incomplete despite large depth.

As to this clone: The antigen remains undetermined.

Only in-frame clones appear in the TCRdb table, and some are missing; sequencing was by immunoSEQ multiplex PCR. The sample holds about 2.4 million clones, 90% to 95% seen once. Germline lookup yields CDR1 MNHEY and CDR2 SVGAGI. Losses at the gene ends were 7 bases for V and 4 bases for J; bases not matched to a gene: 8. The CDR3 has 14 amino acids. This receptor was obtained from a man between 18 and 29 years old in good health. Sequenced input: naive CD4+ T cells sorted from blood. Subset of the sample: CD45RA+ positively selected. This chain joins TRBV6-5 and TRBJ1-1; 8 positions match TRBD1. The DNA for the CDR3 is TGTGCCAGCACCCTGGACAGGGTTAGCACTGAAGCTTTCTTT. Translating gives CASTLDRVSTEAFF.